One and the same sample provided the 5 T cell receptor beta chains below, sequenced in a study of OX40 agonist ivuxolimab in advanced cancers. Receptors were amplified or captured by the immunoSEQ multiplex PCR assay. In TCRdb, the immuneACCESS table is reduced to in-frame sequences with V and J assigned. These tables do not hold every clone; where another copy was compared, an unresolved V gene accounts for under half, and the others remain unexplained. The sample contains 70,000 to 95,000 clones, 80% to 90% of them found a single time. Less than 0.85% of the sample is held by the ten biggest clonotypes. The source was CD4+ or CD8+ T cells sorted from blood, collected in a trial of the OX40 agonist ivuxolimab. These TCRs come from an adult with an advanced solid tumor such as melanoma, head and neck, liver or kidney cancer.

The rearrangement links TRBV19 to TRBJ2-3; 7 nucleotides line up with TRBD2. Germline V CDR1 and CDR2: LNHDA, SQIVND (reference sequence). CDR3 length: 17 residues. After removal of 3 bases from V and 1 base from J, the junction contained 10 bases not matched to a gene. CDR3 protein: CASSMVGGFVGTDTQYF. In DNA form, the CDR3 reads TGTGCCAGTAGTATGGTGGGGGGGTTCGTTGGCACAGATACGCAGTATTTT.

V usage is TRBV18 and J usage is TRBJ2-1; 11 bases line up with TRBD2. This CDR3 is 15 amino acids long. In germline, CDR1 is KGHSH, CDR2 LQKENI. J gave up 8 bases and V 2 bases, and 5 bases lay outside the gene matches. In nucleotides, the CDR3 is TGTGCCAGCTCACCATTAGCGGGAGGGTTGGATGAGCAGTTCTTC. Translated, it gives CASSPLAGGLDEQFF.

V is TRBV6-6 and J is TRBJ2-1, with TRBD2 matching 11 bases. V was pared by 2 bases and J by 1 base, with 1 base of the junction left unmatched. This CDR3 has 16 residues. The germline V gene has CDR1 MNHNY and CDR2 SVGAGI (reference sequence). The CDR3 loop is CASSYGLAGSYNEQFF. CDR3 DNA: TGTGCCAGCAGTTACGGACTAGCGGGTTCCTACAATGAGCAGTTCTTC.

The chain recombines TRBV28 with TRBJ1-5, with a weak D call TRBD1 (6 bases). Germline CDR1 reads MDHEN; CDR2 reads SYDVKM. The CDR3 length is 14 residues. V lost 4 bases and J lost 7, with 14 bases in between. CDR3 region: CASSSGQPRQPQHF. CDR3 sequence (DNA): TGTGCCAGCAGTTCTGGACAGCCCCGACAGCCCCAGCATTTT.

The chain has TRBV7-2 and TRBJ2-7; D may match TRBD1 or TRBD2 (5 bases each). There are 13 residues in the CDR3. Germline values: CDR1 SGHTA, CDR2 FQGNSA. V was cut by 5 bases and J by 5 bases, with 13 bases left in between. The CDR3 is CASSRDLSDEQYF. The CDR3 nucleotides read TGTGCCAGCAGCCGGGACCTCTCGGACGAGCAGTACTTC.